The clone carrying this T cell receptor (beta chain) has more than one count but fewer than ten. Its antigen is unidentified. Each CDR3 protein is one row after TCRdb ran MiXCR on the reads. Here the sample spans about 360,000 distinct CDR3 sequences, 15% to 20% being singletons. This sample is drawn from a study of T cell repertoires in cytomegalovirus infection. Study at large: Public TCR beta signatures provided an indication of both CMV infection and a matching HLA type.

The study, taken as a whole, reports: The study identified carriers of CMV plus the relevant HLA from cumulative public TCR beta family frequency.

The germline V gene has CDR1 SGHVS and CDR2 FNYEAQ. The CDR3 consists of 17 residues. The V end was cut by 5 bases, the J end by 7 bases, with 23 bases between. The genes are TRBV7-6 and TRBJ1-4; D call uncertain. The sample taken for sequencing was PBMCs. The sequence came from a human donor in good health (CMV status not recorded). Some clones in this sample may be carry-over from other donors' samples. CDR3 in amino acids: CASSLGPGKVHTEKLFF. Here the CDR3 DNA reads TGTGCCAGCAGCCTCGGACCCGGAAAGGTGCACACTGAAAAACTGTTTTTT.